This is a list of T cell receptor beta chains from one sample in a study of T cells in Graves' hyperthyroidism and ophthalmopathy. TCRdb re-called the multiplex PCR reads with MiXCR, one entry per CDR3 protein. The data hold approximately 58,000 distinct CDR3 sequences, with approximately 50% observed a single time. Specimen: blood. Receptors were obtained from a woman in her 30s with Graves' ophthalmopathy. The CDR3 runs from the conserved cysteine through the conserved F or W. A clone size is listed for some rows: how often the clone was seen (once, few, many), or a class if it is expanded.

NA	16	TRBV7-6	TRBJ2-5	CASGSEPAPYQETQYF
once	12	TRBV29-1	TRBJ1-2	CSVTGANYGYTF
many	16	TRBV10-2	TRBJ2-3	CASSERAVISTDTQYF
NA	13	TRBV20-1	TRBJ1-1	CSARGAANTEAFF
NA	15	TRBV9	TRBJ1-2	CASGARSPIGYGYTF
NA	15	TRBV7-8	TRBJ1-2	CAGSQSTTGTYGYTF
once	14	TRBV7-2	TRBJ2-1	CASSPAGTYNEQFF
many	16	TRBV2	TRBJ1-3	CASSESTGISGNTIYF
many	14	TRBV12-3/TRBV12-4	TRBJ2-2	CASSFDSYTGELFF
NA	13	TRBV2	TRBJ2-1	CASGGAIYNEQFF
many	13	TRBV4-1	TRBJ2-5	CASSQARTETQYF
many	11	TRBV12-3/TRBV12-4	TRBJ2-7	CASARTYEQYF
NA	16	TRBV7-9	TRBJ2-1	CASSPGGGESYNEQFF
many	12	TRBV6-1	TRBJ2-1	CASTLTGNEQFF
NA	13	TRBV29-1	TRBJ1-1	CSQPGGQSTEAFF
once	14	TRBV2	TRBJ1-1	CARETYNANTEAFF
NA	14	TRBV14	TRBJ2-6	CASSQGDIRNTEAF
NA	15	TRBV28	TRBJ1-1	CASSLPGIQNTEAFF
many	17	TRBV6-5	TRBJ2-1	CASSYSKLAGGADEQFF
many	14	TRBV4-1	TRBJ2-7	CASSQDGVFGEQYF
many	14	TRBV5-6	TRBJ2-7	CASSLVTRIYEQYF
NA	16	TRBV2	TRBJ2-3	CASSGGTSGYTDTQYF
NA	17	TRBV12-3/TRBV12-4	TRBJ2-3	CASSPDRLADEADTQYF
many	13	TRBV6-1	TRBJ1-1	CASSYGGNTEAFF